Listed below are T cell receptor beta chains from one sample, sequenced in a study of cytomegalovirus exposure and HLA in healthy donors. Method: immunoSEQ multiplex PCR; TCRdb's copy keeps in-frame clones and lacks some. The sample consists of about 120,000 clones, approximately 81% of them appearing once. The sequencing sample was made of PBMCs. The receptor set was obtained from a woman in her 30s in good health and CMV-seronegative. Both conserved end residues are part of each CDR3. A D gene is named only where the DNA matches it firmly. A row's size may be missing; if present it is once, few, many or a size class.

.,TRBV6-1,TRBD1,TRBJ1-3,CASSDPGGRSGNTIYF,TGTGCCAGCAGTGACCCAGGGGGTCGCTCTGGAAACACCATATATTTT
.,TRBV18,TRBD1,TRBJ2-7,CASSQLPGQGAHEQYF,TGTGCCAGCTCACAACTTCCGGGACAGGGGGCCCACGAGCAGTACTTC
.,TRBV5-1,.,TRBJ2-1,CASSFSGTGGEDEQFF,TGCGCCAGCAGCTTCTCCGGGACTGGGGGTGAGGATGAGCAGTTCTTC
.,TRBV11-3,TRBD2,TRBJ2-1,CASSLVSGGANEQFF,TGTGCCAGCAGCTTAGTTAGCGGGGGGGCTAATGAGCAGTTCTTC
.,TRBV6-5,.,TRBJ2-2,CASSYTRNSNTGELFF,TGTGCCAGCAGTTACACGAGAAATTCGAACACCGGGGAGCTGTTTTTT
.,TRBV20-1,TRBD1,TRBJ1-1,CSAYRGTEAFF,TGCAGTGCTTACAGGGGGACTGAAGCTTTCTTT
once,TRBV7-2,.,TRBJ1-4,CASSFGGNEKLFF,TGTGCCAGCAGCTTCGGAGGTAATGAAAAACTGTTTTTT
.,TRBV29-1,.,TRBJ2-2,CSVVPGTLLTGELFF,TGCAGCGTGGTCCCCGGGACACTACTCACCGGGGAGCTGTTTTTT
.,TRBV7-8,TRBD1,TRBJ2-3,CASSLAPPGQGVTDTQYF,TGTGCCAGCAGCTTAGCCCCACCCGGACAGGGAGTCACAGATACGCAGTATTTT
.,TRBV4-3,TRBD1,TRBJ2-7,CASSQDRDRVFNEQYF,TGCGCCAGCAGCCAAGACCGGGACAGGGTATTCAACGAGCAGTACTTC
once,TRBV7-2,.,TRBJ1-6,CASSRTGPYNSPLHF,TGTGCCAGCAGTCGTACAGGGCCCTATAATTCACCCCTCCACTTT
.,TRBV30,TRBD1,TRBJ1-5,CAWSVGTVNQPQHF,TGTGCCTGGAGTGTAGGGACAGTCAATCAGCCCCAGCATTTT
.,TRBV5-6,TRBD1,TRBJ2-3,CASSWDRGADTQYF,TGTGCCAGCAGCTGGGACAGGGGTGCAGATACGCAGTATTTT
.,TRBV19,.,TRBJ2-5,CASSIGGQGKRETQYF,TGTGCCAGTAGTATAGGGGGCCAGGGAAAGAGAGAGACCCAGTACTTC
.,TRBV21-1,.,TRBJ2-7,CASSRRLQGAYEQYF,TGTGCCAGCAGCCGCCGGTTACAGGGGGCGTACGAGCAGTACTTC
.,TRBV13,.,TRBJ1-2,CASSLYRESGYTF,TGTGCCAGCAGCCTCTACAGGGAATCTGGCTACACCTTC
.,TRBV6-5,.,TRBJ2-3,CASSYSPRSLGQYF,TGTGCCAGCAGTTACTCACCCCGGTCTCTCGGGCAGTATTTT
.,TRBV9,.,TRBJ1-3,CASSVGQTRLSGNTIYF,TGTGCCAGCAGCGTAGGACAGACTAGACTCTCTGGAAACACCATATATTTT
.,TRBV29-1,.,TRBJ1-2,CSVRDRLYGYTF,TGCAGCGTTCGAGACAGGCTCTATGGCTACACCTTC
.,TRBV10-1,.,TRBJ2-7,CASSESTPIYEQYF,TGCGCCAGCAGTGAGTCGACACCCATCTACGAGCAGTACTTC
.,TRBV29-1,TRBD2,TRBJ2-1,CSVRNQTSGGLSGQFF,TGCAGCGTTCGAAATCAGACTAGCGGGGGGCTTTCGGGGCAGTTCTTC
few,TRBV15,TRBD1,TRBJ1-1,CATSARDSWNTEAFF,TGTGCCACCAGCGCTCGGGACAGTTGGAACACTGAAGCTTTCTTT
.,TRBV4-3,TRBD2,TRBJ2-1,CASSQGGYNEQFF,TGCGCCAGCAGCCAGGGAGGGTACAATGAGCAGTTCTTC
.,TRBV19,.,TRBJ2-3,CATLRRGSDTQYF,TGTGCCACTCTTCGACGGGGTTCAGATACGCAGTATTTT